The rows below give T cell receptor beta chains drawn from one sample of a study of immune cell composition in non-small cell lung cancer. Profiling relied on immunoSEQ multiplex PCR, and the TCRdb table lists in-frame clones only, not all of them. The sample has roughly 2,400 clones, roughly 77% seen once. The data were also submitted as part of a second study, on CD4 T cells in lung cancer.

Material for sequencing was lung tumor tissue. The receptors stem from a human donor with non-small cell lung cancer. CDR3s include the opening cysteine and the closing phenylalanine or tryptophan. The order of the fields is D gene, J gene, V gene, clone size, CDR3 DNA, CDR3 protein. The D gene is left open where the match is weak. Only part of the rows carry a size: once, few, many, or a class if the clone is expanded.

>NA|TRBJ1-5|TRBV28|NA
TGTGCCAGCAGTTTCCAACAGGGAAGCAATCAGCCCCAGCATTTT
CASSFQQGSNQPQHF
>TRBD1|TRBJ2-2|TRBV6-4|NA
TGTGCCAGCAAGGGACAGGGGATAACCGGGGAGCTGTTTTTT
CASKGQGITGELFF
>NA|TRBJ2-3|TRBV5-4|NA
TGTGCCAGCAGCTTTACCGGGAGAACAGATACGCAGTATTTT
CASSFTGRTDTQYF
>NA|TRBJ1-1|TRBV10-2|NA
TGCGCCAGCAGGCTACAGGCCGGCACTGAAGCTTTCTTT
CASRLQAGTEAFF
>TRBD1|TRBJ1-6|TRBV2|few
TGTGCCAGCAGTGGACAGGGGATCGCCTCACCCCTCCACTTT
CASSGQGIASPLHF
>TRBD2|TRBJ2-3|TRBV11-1|NA
TGTGCCAGCAGCTTGACTAGCGCGAGCACAGATACGCAGTATTTT
CASSLTSASTDTQYF
>TRBD2|TRBJ2-3|TRBV23-1|NA
TGCGCCAGCAGTCCCCGGACTAGCGGGACGCACCGGTATTTT
CASSPRTSGTHRYF
>NA|TRBJ2-3|TRBV30|NA
TGTGCCTGGGGTAGCGGTCCTAACACTAATACGCAGTATTTT
CAWGSGPNTNTQYF
>NA|TRBJ2-5|TRBV7-2|NA
TGTGCCAGCAGCTCGAAGGGACACTCCAAGCGTAGCCAGTACTTC
CASSSKGHSKRSQYF
>TRBD2|TRBJ2-1|TRBV9|NA
TGTGCCAGCAGCCCCTCCGGGACTAGCGTGAGTGAGCAGTTCTTC
CASSPSGTSVSEQFF
>NA|TRBJ2-2|TRBV6-4|NA
TGTGCCAGCAGTGCACAAAAGAACACCGGGGAGCTGTTTTTT
CASSAQKNTGELFF
>TRBD1|TRBJ2-5|TRBV5-1|NA
TGCGCCAGCAGCTTAGACGGGACAGGGGTGGAGACCCAGTACTTC
CASSLDGTGVETQYF
>TRBD2|TRBJ2-2|TRBV7-8|NA
TGTGCCAGCATTTATGGGGGGAGGGTAGGAACCGGGGAGCTGTTTTTT
CASIYGGRVGTGELFF
>NA|TRBJ1-2|TRBV28|NA
TGTGCCAGCAGTCTGGGGACGATGACAGGCGAAACCTATGGCTACACCTTC
CASSLGTMTGETYGYTF
>TRBD2|TRBJ2-3|TRBV5-5|NA
TGTGCCAGCAGATCCCAAAAACTAGCGGACGGCACAGATACGCAGTATTTT
CASRSQKLADGTDTQYF
>NA|TRBJ1-5|TRBV19|NA
TGTGCCAGTAGTATAGCAGGGGAAAATCAGCCCCAGCATTTT
CASSIAGENQPQHF
>NA|TRBJ1-2|TRBV27|few
TGTGCCAGCAGTTTCTTAGGGGCTGGCGGCTACACCTTC
CASSFLGAGGYTF
>NA|TRBJ2-1|TRBV6-5|NA
TGTGCCAGCAGCTTAGGTGGGAGCTACTACAATGAGCAGTTCTTC
CASSLGGSYYNEQFF
>TRBD1|TRBJ1-1|TRBV19|once
TGTGCCAGTAGAAGAATTGACAGGGGGGGAATGAACACTGAAGCTTTCTTT
CASRRIDRGGMNTEAFF
>TRBD2|TRBJ2-2|TRBV7-3|NA
TGTGCCAGCAGCCTCTCTAGCGGGGCAAGGGGGGAGCTGTTTTTT
CASSLSSGARGELFF
>TRBD1|TRBJ2-4|TRBV6-5|NA
TGTGCCAGCAGTTACCAGGGGGTTGGCAAAAACATTCAGTACTTC
CASSYQGVGKNIQYF
>TRBD1|TRBJ2-2|TRBV19|few
TGTGCCAGTAGTATGCGTAACAGGGACAGGGAAAGGGCCGGGGAGCTGTTTTTT
CASSMRNRDRERAGELFF
>TRBD1|TRBJ1-4|TRBV6-5|once
TGTGCCACCCGACAGGGGGGTAATGAAAAACTGTTTTTT
CATRQGGNEKLFF
>TRBD1|TRBJ1-5|TRBV4-1|few
TGCGCCAGCAGCCCTTACCAGGGGGGCAATCAGCCCCAGCATTTT
CASSPYQGGNQPQHF
>TRBD2|TRBJ2-7|TRBV6-1|NA
TGTGCCAGCACCCCGGGTAGCGGGAGGTTCTACGAGCAGTACTTC
CASTPGSGRFYEQYF
>NA|TRBJ1-6|TRBV6-5|few
TGTGCCAGCAACCGGTTCTTGAGTTCACCCCTCCACTTT
CASNRFLSSPLHF
>NA|TRBJ2-1|TRBV5-4|NA
TGTGCCAGCAGCCACAGTGATTACAATGAGCAGTTCTTC
CASSHSDYNEQFF
>NA|TRBJ2-3|TRBV27|few
TGTGCCAGCAGTATCCCGGGATATACGCAGTATTTT
CASSIPGYTQYF
>NA|TRBJ1-4|TRBV2|NA
TGTGCCAGCAGATCTACTGGGAGGAATGAAAAACTGTTTTTT
CASRSTGRNEKLFF
>TRBD2|TRBJ2-2|TRBV18|NA
TGTGCCAGCTCACCACTTAGCGGGGACACCGGGGAGCTGTTTTTT
CASSPLSGDTGELFF
>NA|TRBJ1-5|TRBV4-1|NA
TGCGCCAGCAGCCAAGAGGGACCGACAGGAAATCAGCCCCAGCATTTT
CASSQEGPTGNQPQHF
>TRBD2|TRBJ2-1|TRBV6-1|NA
TGTGCCAGCAGTGAAGCGGGCGGGAGATTAAACAATGAGCAGTTCTTC
CASSEAGGRLNNEQFF
>TRBD2|TRBJ2-2|TRBV2|NA
TGTGCCAGCAGCCCCCTAGCGGCGAACACCGGGGAGCTGTTTTTT
CASSPLAANTGELFF
>TRBD1|TRBJ2-5|TRBV5-1|NA
TGCGCCAGCAGCTTGCCCAGGGCAGGGGGATCAGAGACCCAGTACTTC
CASSLPRAGGSETQYF
>TRBD2|TRBJ2-1|TRBV7-9|NA
TGTGCCAGCCTTAAGACTAGCGGAGACAATGAGCAGTTCTTC
CASLKTSGDNEQFF
>NA|TRBJ1-2|TRBV5-6|few
TGTGCCAGCAGCCCCACCGACACCGGATATTATGGCTACACCTTC
CASSPTDTGYYGYTF